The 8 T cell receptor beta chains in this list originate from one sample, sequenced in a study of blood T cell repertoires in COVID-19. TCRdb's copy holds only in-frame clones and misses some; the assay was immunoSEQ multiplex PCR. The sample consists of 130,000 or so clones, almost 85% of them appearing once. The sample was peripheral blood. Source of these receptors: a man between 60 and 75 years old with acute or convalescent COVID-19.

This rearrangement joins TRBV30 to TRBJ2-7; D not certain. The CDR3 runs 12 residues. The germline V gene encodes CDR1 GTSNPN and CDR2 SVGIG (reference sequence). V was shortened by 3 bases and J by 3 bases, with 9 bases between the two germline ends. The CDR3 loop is CAWRIGVYEQYF. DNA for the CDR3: TGTGCCTGGAGAATAGGAGTCTACGAGCAGTACTTC. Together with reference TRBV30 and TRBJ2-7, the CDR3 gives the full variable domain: SQTIHQWPATLVQPVGSPLSLECTVEGTSNPNLYWYRQAAGRGLQLLFYSVGIGQISSEVPQNLSASRPQDRQFILSSKKLLLSDSGFYLCAWRIGVYEQYFGPGTRLTVT.

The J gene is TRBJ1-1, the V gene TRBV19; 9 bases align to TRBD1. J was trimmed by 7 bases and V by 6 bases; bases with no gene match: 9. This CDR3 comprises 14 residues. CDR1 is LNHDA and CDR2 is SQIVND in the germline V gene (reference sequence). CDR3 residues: CASRLWDRDSEAFF. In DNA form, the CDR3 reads TGTGCCAGTAGACTATGGGACAGGGATAGTGAAGCTTTCTTT.

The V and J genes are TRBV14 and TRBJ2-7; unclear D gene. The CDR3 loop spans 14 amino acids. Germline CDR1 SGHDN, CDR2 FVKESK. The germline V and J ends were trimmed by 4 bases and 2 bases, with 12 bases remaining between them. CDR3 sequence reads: CASSRPPKTYEQYF. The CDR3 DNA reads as TGTGCCAGCAGCCGCCCCCCTAAAACCTACGAGCAGTACTTC.

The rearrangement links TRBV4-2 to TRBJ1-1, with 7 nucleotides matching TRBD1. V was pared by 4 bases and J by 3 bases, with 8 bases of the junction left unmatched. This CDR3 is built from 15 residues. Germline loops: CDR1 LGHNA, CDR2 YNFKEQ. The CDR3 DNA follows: TGTGCCAGCAGCCGATCTTGGGACAGCGACACTGAAGCTTTCTTT. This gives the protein CASSRSWDSDTEAFF.

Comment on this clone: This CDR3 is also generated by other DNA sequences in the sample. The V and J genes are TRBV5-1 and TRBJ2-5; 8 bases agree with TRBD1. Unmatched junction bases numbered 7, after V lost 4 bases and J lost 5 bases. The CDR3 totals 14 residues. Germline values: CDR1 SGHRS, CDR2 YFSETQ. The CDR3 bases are TGCGCCAGCAGCCCGGACAGGGTGTGGGAGACCCAGTACTTC. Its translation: CASSPDRVWETQYF.

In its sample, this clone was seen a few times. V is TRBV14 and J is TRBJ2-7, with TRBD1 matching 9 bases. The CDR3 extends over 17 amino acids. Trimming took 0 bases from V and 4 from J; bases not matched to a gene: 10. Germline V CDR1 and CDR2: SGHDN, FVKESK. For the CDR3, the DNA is TGTGCCAGCAGCCAAGAGAGATGGGACAGGGTAAGGTACGAGCAGTACTTC. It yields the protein CASSQERWDRVRYEQYF.

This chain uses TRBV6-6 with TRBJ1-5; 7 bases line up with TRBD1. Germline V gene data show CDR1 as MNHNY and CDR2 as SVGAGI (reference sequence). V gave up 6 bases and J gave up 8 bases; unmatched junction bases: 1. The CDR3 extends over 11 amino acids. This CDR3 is CASSRGEPQHF. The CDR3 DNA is TGTGCCAGCAGCAGGGGGGAGCCCCAGCATTTT.

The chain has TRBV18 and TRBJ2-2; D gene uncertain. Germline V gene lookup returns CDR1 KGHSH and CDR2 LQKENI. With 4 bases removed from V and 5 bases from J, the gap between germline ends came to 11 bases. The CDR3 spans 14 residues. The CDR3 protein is CASSRALETGELFF. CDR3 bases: TGTGCCAGCTCACGTGCCCTAGAGACCGGGGAGCTGTTTTTT.